These T cell receptor beta chains were read from a single sample in a study of identical twins. TCRdb re-derived calls from the 5' RACE reads in MiXCR, one entry per CDR3 protein. The repertoire holds hundreds of thousands of distinct CDR3 sequences, 18% seen once, with roughly 13% in the top ten. These data were likewise used in another study, on T cells expressing NK-cell markers.

The sequenced sample consisted of PBMCs. These receptors originate from a young woman in good health. CDR3s include the opening cysteine and the closing phenylalanine or tryptophan.

J: TRBJ2-7; V: TRBV5-5; length: 13; CDR3: CAMGPGHIYEQYF
J: TRBJ2-7; V: TRBV10-3; length: 13; CDR3: CAILRDRGLEQYF
J: TRBJ1-1; V: TRBV15; length: 14; CDR3: CATSSPGVPRTAFF
J: TRBJ2-1; V: TRBV3-1; length: 16; CDR3: CASSQDATKASNEQFF
J: TRBJ2-1; V: TRBV12-3/TRBV12-4; length: 12; CDR3: CASGSSRGKQFF
J: TRBJ2-5; V: TRBV9; length: 15; CDR3: CASSVLGRAQETQYF
J: TRBJ2-2; V: TRBV10-1; length: 14; CDR3: CASSDDRNTGELFF
J: TRBJ1-4; V: TRBV10-3; length: 14; CDR3: CAISGTSTNEKLFF
J: TRBJ2-1; V: TRBV6-2/TRBV6-3; length: 15; CDR3: CASSYRLAGGTGQFF
J: TRBJ2-7; V: TRBV5-1; length: 15; CDR3: CASSFDRVSSYEQYF
J: TRBJ2-5; V: TRBV20-1; length: 15; CDR3: CSARGPVGGRETQYF
J: TRBJ2-5; V: TRBV5-6; length: 15; CDR3: CASSLVFREGETQYF
J: TRBJ2-7; V: TRBV15; length: 15; CDR3: CATSSGDRGTYEQYF
J: TRBJ2-7; V: TRBV7-2; length: 14; CDR3: CASRYSGTGGEQYF
J: TRBJ2-3; V: TRBV10-3; length: 18; CDR3: CAISESMGSGSGTDTQYF
J: TRBJ2-6; V: TRBV29-1; length: 17; CDR3: CSVEGGDPYSGANVLTF
J: TRBJ2-5; V: TRBV18; length: 14; CDR3: CASSPSAGPETQYF
J: TRBJ1-2; V: TRBV20-1; length: 12; CDR3: CSASSSTSGYTF
J: TRBJ1-1; V: TRBV7-6; length: 17; CDR3: CASSLGVAGPLNTEAFF
J: TRBJ2-7; V: TRBV6-1; length: 15; CDR3: CASSDLRRGGREQYF
J: TRBJ2-7; V: TRBV2; length: 14; CDR3: CASTSDRSAYEQYF
J: TRBJ2-5; V: TRBV10-3; length: 12; CDR3: CATRASQETQYF
J: TRBJ2-1; V: TRBV29-1; length: 12; CDR3: CSVDGTYAEQFF
J: TRBJ1-2; V: TRBV12-3/TRBV12-4; length: 12; CDR3: CASQVGGYGYTF
J: TRBJ2-1; V: TRBV7-2; length: 14; CDR3: CASSSGLAGIEQFF
J: TRBJ2-1; V: TRBV27; length: 17; CDR3: CASSLATPGQLINEQFF
J: TRBJ2-5; V: TRBV7-2; length: 15; CDR3: CASSLTRDNQETQYF
J: TRBJ1-2; V: TRBV29-1; length: 12; CDR3: CSAGRGNYGYTF
J: TRBJ2-7; V: TRBV6-2/TRBV6-3; length: 17; CDR3: CASSSTLNRDPLRAQYF
J: TRBJ1-5; V: TRBV2; length: 14; CDR3: CASSAIDSNQPQHF
J: TRBJ2-5; V: TRBV7-9; length: 13; CDR3: CASSSGQLKTQYF
J: TRBJ2-3; V: TRBV7-9; length: 13; CDR3: CASSPHKTDTQYF
J: TRBJ2-1; V: TRBV5-1; length: 14; CDR3: CASSLGGRHNEQFF